Following are 8 T cell receptor beta chains from one sample sequenced in a study of cytomegalovirus exposure and HLA in healthy donors. PCR primers comprised 60 Vbeta and 13 Jbeta primers. The assay was immunoSEQ multiplex PCR, and TCRdb's table has in-frame clones only and misses some. The table includes around 80,000 clones, around a tenth detected once. Sequencing was carried out using PBMCs. Every receptor here comes from a man in his 60s in good health and CMV-seropositive.

This clone occurred a few times. The rearrangement links TRBV30 to TRBJ1-2; weak D call: TRBD1 (5 bases). CDR1 and CDR2 from the germline V gene are GTSNPN and SVGIG (reference sequence). CDR3 size: 13 residues. V was trimmed by 0 bases and J by 7 bases, leaving 12 bases between them. The chain's CDR3 is CAWSVSGGLGYTF. The CDR3 DNA follows: TGTGCCTGGAGTGTTTCCGGGGGTCTTGGCTACACCTTC.

The V and J genes are TRBV29-1 and TRBJ2-4, with 9 bases identical to TRBD2. CDR1 SQVTM and CDR2 ANQGSEA come from the germline V gene. V shed 4 bases, J shed 1 base, and the junction held 5 bases outside the gene matches. CDR3 length: 15 residues. CDR3: CSVGTSGSAKNIQYF. CDR3 nucleotide sequence: TGCAGCGTTGGTACTAGCGGGTCCGCCAAAAACATTCAGTACTTC.

CDR3 coding DNA: TGTGCCATCAGTGAGCCGTCGGGACAGGGGAGTGAAAAACTGTTTTTT. This translates into CAISEPSGQGSEKLFF. This chain connects TRBV10-3 to TRBJ1-4; 10 bases are shared with TRBD1. Germline CDR1 is ENHRY and CDR2 is SYGVKD. J lost 7 bases, V lost 2 bases, and 7 bases had no gene match. The CDR3 is made up of 16 amino acids.

The V and J genes are TRBV21-1 and TRBJ1-5. TRBV21-1 is reported as a pseudogene. The CDR3 spans 16 residues. The CDR3 loop reads CASSRRGTEGNQPQHF. The DNA for the CDR3 is TGTGCCAGCAGCAGGCGAGGAACGGAAGGCAATCAGCCCCAGCATTTT.

The chain joins TRBV13 to TRBJ2-7; tentatively, D is TRBD1 (6 bases). The CDR3 is 13 residues long. Trimming left V 3 bases short and J 4 bases short, with 10 bases between. Germline values: CDR1 PRHDT, CDR2 FYEKMQ (reference sequence). The CDR3 spells CASSFGQQYEQYV. DNA of the CDR3: TGTGCCAGCAGCTTCGGACAGCAATACGAGCAGTACGTC.

This clone has only a few counts. The genes are TRBV5-1 and TRBJ2-5; TRBD2 agrees at 9 bases. Germline-derived CDR1 and CDR2 are SGHRS and YFSETQ. The CDR3 has 16 residues. After removal of 0 bases from V and 0 bases from J, the junction contained 3 bases not matched to a gene. This CDR3 is CASSLVLAGNQETQYF. As DNA, the CDR3 is TGCGCCAGCAGCTTGGTGCTAGCGGGGAACCAAGAGACCCAGTACTTC.

This clone was detected a few times. The V call is TRBV6-5, the J call TRBJ1-2; no clear D gene. V lost 10 bases, J lost 4 bases, and 19 bases lay in between. The CDR3 has 14 amino acids. Germline V gives CDR1 MNHEY, CDR2 SVGAGI. The CDR3 DNA is TGTGCCACCCAGGAGGAGGGAGGAATCTATGGCTACACCTTC. Its translation: CATQEEGGIYGYTF.

This rearrangement joins TRBV9 to TRBJ2-1; no clear D gene. The CDR3 runs to 15 residues. Germline V gives CDR1 SGDLS, CDR2 YYNGEE. V lost 4 bases and J 0 bases, leaving 11 bases between the germline ends. CDR3 sequence reads: CASSPPSGSYNEQFF. The CDR3 nucleotides are TGTGCCAGCAGCCCCCCATCGGGCTCCTACAATGAGCAGTTCTTC.